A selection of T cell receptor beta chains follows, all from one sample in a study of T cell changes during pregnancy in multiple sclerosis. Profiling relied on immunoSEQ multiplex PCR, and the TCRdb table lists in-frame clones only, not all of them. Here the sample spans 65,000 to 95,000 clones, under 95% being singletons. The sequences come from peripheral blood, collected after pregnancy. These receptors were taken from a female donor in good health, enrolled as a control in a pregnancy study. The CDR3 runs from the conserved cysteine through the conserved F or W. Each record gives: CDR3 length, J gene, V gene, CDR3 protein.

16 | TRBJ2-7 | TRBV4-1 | CASSPLGLAGVKEQYF
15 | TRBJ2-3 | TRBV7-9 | CASSLRLAGAYTQYF
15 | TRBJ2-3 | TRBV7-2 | CASSSRGGDTDTQYF
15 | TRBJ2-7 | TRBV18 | CASSPPGRAGDEQYF
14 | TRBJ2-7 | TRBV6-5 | CASSPSGTGSEQYF
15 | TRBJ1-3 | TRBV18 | CASSPRTGEGNAIYF
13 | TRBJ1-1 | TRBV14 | CASSKGTGDRAFF
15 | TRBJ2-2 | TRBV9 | CASSVLAGNTGELFF
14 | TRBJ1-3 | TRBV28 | CASSFQGLGNTIYF
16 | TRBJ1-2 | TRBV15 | CATSRDRTGGVDGYTF
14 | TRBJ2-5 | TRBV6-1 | CASLRGAESETQYF
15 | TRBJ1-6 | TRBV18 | CASSTLEGGNSPLHF
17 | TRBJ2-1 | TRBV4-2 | CASSQATSGNPYNEQFF
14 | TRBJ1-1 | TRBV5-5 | CASSSPTGLTEAFF
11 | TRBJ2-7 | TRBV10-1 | CASSGGLGQYF
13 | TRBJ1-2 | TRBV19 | CASSNQHVYGYTF
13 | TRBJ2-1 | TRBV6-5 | CASARTGMWEQFF
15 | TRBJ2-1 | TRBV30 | CAWSTRQGSYNEQFF
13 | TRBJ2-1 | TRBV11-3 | CASSFGWAGEQFF
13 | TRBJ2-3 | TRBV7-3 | CASSLRRVDTQYF
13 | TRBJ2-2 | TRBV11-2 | CASSLELSGELFF
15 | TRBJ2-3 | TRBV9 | CASSVALAGGDTQYF
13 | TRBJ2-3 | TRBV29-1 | CSVEWQSTDTQYF
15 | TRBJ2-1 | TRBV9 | CASSVGSPKGNEQFF
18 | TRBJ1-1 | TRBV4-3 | CASSQDAGAREGLDEAFF
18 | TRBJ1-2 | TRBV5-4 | CASSSGIQTGGAFYGYTF
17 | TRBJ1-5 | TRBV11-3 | CASSLEGPGYSNQPQHF
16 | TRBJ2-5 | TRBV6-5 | CASSYSPAAIQETQYF